This T cell receptor (beta chain) was found in a study of control samples from healthy donors and cancer patients. Clones were sequenced by immunoSEQ multiplex PCR, and TCRdb holds only the in-frame ones, with some missing. This table holds over 85,000 clones, about 91% found once. Germline V gene lookup returns CDR1 MNHEY and CDR2 SMNVEV (reference sequence). The CDR3 spans 13 residues. Trimming removed 3 bases at V and 8 bases at J, with 13 bases between. This chain uses TRBV27 with TRBJ1-2; maybe TRBD1 (5 bases). What was sequenced was blood. This clonotype was sampled from a woman aged 18-29 years in good health. The DNA of the CDR3 is TGTGCCAGCAGTTTTGAAGGGGCAGGGGGCTACACCTTC. Protein sequence: CASSFEGAGGYTF.